This is a list of T cell receptor beta chains from one sample in a study of cytomegalovirus exposure and HLA in healthy donors. Sequencing was performed with immunoSEQ multiplex PCR; in TCRdb, only in-frame clones are kept and a portion is missing. The table lists 100,000 to 150,000 clones, about 80% of them singletons. Sequences were obtained from PBMCs. These TCRs come from a man younger than 35 in good health and CMV-seronegative. Each CDR3 is given with its conserved first and last residue. A D gene is named only where the DNA matches it firmly. For some rows the clone size is stated as once, few or many, or as a class when expanded; others skip it.

. | TRBJ2-2 | TRBD1 | TRBV11-3 | TGTGCCAGCTCACAGGGGTTCGCCGGGGAGCTGTTTTTT | CASSQGFAGELFF
. | TRBJ1-2 | . | TRBV15 | TGTGCCACCAGCAGACAGGGTCAGGGCTACACCTTC | CATSRQGQGYTF
. | TRBJ2-2 | TRBD1 | TRBV15 | TGTGCCACCAGCCCCGGGACAGGGGGCACCGGGGAGCTGTTTTTT | CATSPGTGGTGELFF
. | TRBJ1-1 | . | TRBV18 | TGTGCCAGCTCATCGACAGCCTTGAACACTGAAGCTTTCTTT | CASSSTALNTEAFF
. | TRBJ2-3 | TRBD2 | TRBV6-4 | TGTGCCAGCAGTGGTAGCGGGGGGGCCACAGATACGCAGTATTTT | CASSGSGGATDTQYF
. | TRBJ1-2 | TRBD1 | TRBV11-2 | TGTGCCAGCAGCTTATCCCGACAGGGTGGCTACACCTTC | CASSLSRQGGYTF
. | TRBJ2-7 | . | TRBV6-5 | TGTGCCAGCAGCCCGATGGGGCCGGGTGAGCAGTACTTC | CASSPMGPGEQYF
. | TRBJ2-5 | TRBD1 | TRBV7-3 | TGTGCCAGCAGCCCAGGAGTGGCGACAGGGGCATTAGAGACCCAGTACTTC | CASSPGVATGALETQYF
. | TRBJ1-2 | . | TRBV5-6 | TGTGCCAGCAGCCCACAGGTGCTAAGGGGCTACACCTTC | CASSPQVLRGYTF
. | TRBJ2-6 | TRBD1 | TRBV5-8 | TGTGCCAGCAGCTCATTCCGCCGGACAGGGGGGACCAACGTCCTGACTTTC | CASSSFRRTGGTNVLTF
. | TRBJ1-5 | TRBD1 | TRBV11-2 | TGTGCCAGCAGCTTAGGGCAGGGGGGAAATCAGCCCCAGCATTTT | CASSLGQGGNQPQHF
. | TRBJ1-2 | TRBD1 | TRBV4-2 | TGTGCCAGCAGCCAAGTACAGGGGGCTTTGGGGTATGGCTACACCTTC | CASSQVQGALGYGYTF
. | TRBJ1-5 | TRBD1 | TRBV19 | TGTGCCAGTAGTGCAACAGGGGGGTCGGGTCAGCCCCAGCATTTT | CASSATGGSGQPQHF
. | TRBJ1-5 | TRBD1 | TRBV15 | TGTGCCACCAGCAGGGACAGGCATAGCAATCAGCCCCAGCATTTT | CATSRDRHSNQPQHF
. | TRBJ2-1 | TRBD2 | TRBV27 | TGTGCCAGCAGTTTAGCGGGGGGCTACTCCTACAATGAGCAGTTCTTC | CASSLAGGYSYNEQFF
. | TRBJ1-1 | TRBD1 | TRBV6-4 | TGTGCCAGCAGATCAACAGGGGCCACTGAAGCTTTCTTT | CASRSTGATEAFF
. | TRBJ1-1 | . | TRBV6-6 | TGTGCCAGCAGGGACCCGGGACAACGGAACACTGAAGCTTTCTTT | CASRDPGQRNTEAFF
. | TRBJ1-2 | . | TRBV29-1 | TGCAGCGTTGGTTCTTACTATGGCTACACCTTC | CSVGSYYGYTF
once | TRBJ1-1 | TRBD1 | TRBV10-3 | TGTGCCGCGGGACAGGCGAACACTGAAGCTTTCTTT | CAAGQANTEAFF
. | TRBJ1-1 | . | TRBV29-1 | TGCAGCGTTGACAAGACAAGGGGGACTGAAGCTTTCTTT | CSVDKTRGTEAFF
. | TRBJ2-7 | TRBD1 | TRBV5-1 | TGCGCCAGCAGCGCCGGGACAGGGGCCTACGAGCAGTACTTC | CASSAGTGAYEQYF
. | TRBJ1-1 | TRBD1 | TRBV5-5 | TGTGCCAGCAGCTTGGGACAGGGAGGAAGGACTGAAGCTTTCTTT | CASSLGQGGRTEAFF
. | TRBJ2-3 | TRBD1 | TRBV19 | TGTGCCAGTAGTATAGAGTCGACAGGGTTGACAGATACGCAGTATTTT | CASSIESTGLTDTQYF
. | TRBJ1-2 | . | TRBV6-5 | TGTGCCAGCAGGCTTAGACTGGCCAACTATGGCTACACCTTC | CASRLRLANYGYTF
. | TRBJ1-2 | . | TRBV27 | TGTGCCAGCAGTTTGTCAAACCCGGGGACACCCTATGGCTACACCTTC | CASSLSNPGTPYGYTF
. | TRBJ2-3 | . | TRBV7-2 | TGTGCCAGCAGCTCCGCCGGGGCAGATACGCAGTATTTT | CASSSAGADTQYF
. | TRBJ2-7 | . | TRBV7-2 | TGTGCCAGCAGCTCCCAGGGATTTACGACCTACGAGCAGTACTTC | CASSSQGFTTYEQYF
few | TRBJ2-7 | TRBD1 | TRBV27 | TGTGCCAGCAGTCTGGACAGGGATTTGGGGTACGAGCAGTACTTC | CASSLDRDLGYEQYF
once | TRBJ1-5 | . | TRBV7-2 | TGTGCCAGCAGCTCTGGTGAGGCTGGCAATCAGCCCCAGCATTTT | CASSSGEAGNQPQHF
. | TRBJ2-2 | TRBD1 | TRBV18 | TGTGCCAGCTCACCACAGGACAGGGGCACCGGGGAGCTGTTTTTT | CASSPQDRGTGELFF
once | TRBJ1-2 | . | TRBV21-1 | TGTGCCAGCATCGTACCGGGACACCCCAACTATGGCTACACCTTC | CASIVPGHPNYGYTF
. | TRBJ1-5 | . | TRBV10-1 | TGCGCCAGCAGTGGGAGTCAGCCCCAGCATTTT | CASSGSQPQHF
. | TRBJ2-7 | TRBD2 | TRBV6-5 | TGTGCCAGCACCCCCGGGGGGGGCGAGCAGTACTTC | CASTPGGGEQYF
. | TRBJ1-3 | TRBD1 | TRBV29-1 | TGCAGCGTCGTCCCAGGGGGCTCTGGAAACACCATATATTTT | CSVVPGGSGNTIYF